The rows below give T cell receptor beta chains drawn from one sample of a study of blood T cells in healthy people across ages. From the 5' RACE reads, TCRdb called clonotypes with MiXCR, one entry per CDR3 protein. In the table there are some 900,000 distinct CDR3 sequences, 29% of which are singletons. The sequenced sample consisted of blood. All receptors derive from an elderly woman in good health. The CDR3 runs from the conserved cysteine through the conserved F or W. The D gene is left open where the match is weak. Rows give clone size only sometimes, using once, few, many, or a class for an expanded clone.

abundance,v_gene,j_gene,d_gene,CDR3nt,CDR3aa
many,TRBV4-3,TRBJ2-1,NA,TGCGCCAGCAGCCAAGGAGAAGGGGGTGAGCAGTTCTTC,CASSQGEGGEQFF
many,TRBV15,TRBJ2-3,NA,TGTGCCACCAGCAGGGGGACATCTACTAGCACAGATACGCAGTATTTT,CATSRGTSTSTDTQYF
few,TRBV6-5,TRBJ1-6,NA,TGTGCCAGCAGTTCCCAGGGGCCGAATTCACCCCTCCACTTT,CASSSQGPNSPLHF
NA,TRBV10-1,TRBJ2-7,NA,TGCGCCAGCAGTGAGAGGGCCGATCGGTACGAGCAGTACTTC,CASSERADRYEQYF
many,TRBV6-2/TRBV6-3,TRBJ2-6,NA,TGTGCCAGCAGTTACTTGGGACAAGCTCCCTCTGGGGCCAACGTCCTGACTTTC,CASSYLGQAPSGANVLTF
once,TRBV6-5,TRBJ1-1,NA,TGTGCCAGCAGTTACTTCTTCGGGTCAGGGACGGCAGCTTTCTTT,CASSYFFGSGTAAFF
NA,TRBV4-3,TRBJ2-5,TRBD1,TGCGCCAGCAGCCAAGACAATGGACAGGGACGGGTGTACTTC,CASSQDNGQGRVYF
many,TRBV10-3,TRBJ2-7,NA,TGTGCCATCAGTGGGGGAGGCAGGGGCAGCTCCTACGAGCAGTACTTC,CAISGGGRGSSYEQYF
many,TRBV7-2,TRBJ1-2,NA,TGTGCCAGCGGCTTAGGGACACCTCTAAACTATGGCTACACCTTC,CASGLGTPLNYGYTF
NA,TRBV10-3,TRBJ2-7,TRBD1,TGTGCCACAACGGACAGGGGGACCTACGAGCAGTACTTC,CATTDRGTYEQYF
NA,TRBV27,TRBJ1-2,TRBD1,TGTGCCAGCAGTTCAAATCCGACAGGGCCTAACTATGGCTACACCTTC,CASSSNPTGPNYGYTF
NA,TRBV7-2,TRBJ2-1,TRBD2,TGTGCCAGCACCATAACTGCTAGCGGGCGGTCCTACAATGAGCAGTTCTTC,CASTITASGRSYNEQFF
many,TRBV20-1,TRBJ2-5,TRBD2,TGCAGTGCTCGGACTAGCGTAGAGACCCAGTACTTC,CSARTSVETQYF
NA,TRBV7-9,TRBJ2-3,NA,TGTGCCAGCAGCTTGGACGGATCAGTACAGGCCGAATCAATGGATACGCAGTATTTT,CASSLDGSVQAESMDTQYF
many,TRBV5-6,TRBJ2-3,NA,TGTGCCAGCAGCTTACGGCTCCTCACAGATACGCAGTATTTT,CASSLRLLTDTQYF
NA,TRBV2,TRBJ2-7,NA,TGTGCCTCGAACCGAGCAGGGACCGACGAGCAGTACTTC,CASNRAGTDEQYF
NA,TRBV14,TRBJ1-6,TRBD1,TGTGCCAGCAGCCAAGGGCAGGGGGCTAGTTCACCCCTCCACTTT,CASSQGQGASSPLHF
NA,TRBV20-1,TRBJ1-1,TRBD1,TGCAGTGCTTTGGACAGGGCCAGGGAAGCTTTCTTT,CSALDRAREAFF
few,TRBV5-1,TRBJ2-5,NA,TGCGCCAGCAGCTTGGTAGCAGGGTACGAGACCCAGTACTTC,CASSLVAGYETQYF
NA,TRBV6-2/TRBV6-3,TRBJ1-5,NA,TGTGCCAGCAGTTACGCAGAGGTATTCAATCAGCCCCAGCATTTT,CASSYAEVFNQPQHF
once,TRBV6-1,TRBJ2-5,NA,TGTGCCAGCAGTGCCGGGGGCCCATCCTACAAGCAGTACTTC,CASSAGGPSYKQYF
many,TRBV7-9,TRBJ2-1,TRBD2,TGTGCCAGCAGCTTAGGGCTAGCGGGGACTGAGCAGTTCTTC,CASSLGLAGTEQFF
many,TRBV6-2/TRBV6-3,TRBJ2-1,TRBD2,TGTGCCAGCAGTCCGTATAGCGGGCCCACGGGGAATGAGCAGTTCTTC,CASSPYSGPTGNEQFF
few,TRBV3-1,TRBJ2-7,TRBD1,TGTGCCAGCAGCCAAGGGGGACAGGTGGCCGAGCAGTACTTC,CASSQGGQVAEQYF
many,TRBV7-9,TRBJ1-1,NA,TGTGCCAGCAGCCCCCCTTCGGGGAACACTGAAGCTTTCTTT,CASSPPSGNTEAFF
few,TRBV20-1,TRBJ1-1,NA,TGCAGTGCTAGAGCCAATGCTCAGATAAACACTGAAGCTTTCTTT,CSARANAQINTEAFF
few,TRBV20-1,TRBJ1-2,NA,TGCAGTGCTAGAATATCATTGACGGGCTATGGCTACACCTTC,CSARISLTGYGYTF
many,TRBV20-1,TRBJ2-3,NA,TGCAGTGCTAGGCCCGGGTACACAGATACGCAGTATTTT,CSARPGYTDTQYF
many,TRBV6-6,TRBJ1-2,NA,TGCGCCAGCAAGGAGGGGGACTATGGCTACACCTTC,CASKEGDYGYTF
many,TRBV7-9,TRBJ1-4,TRBD1,TGTGCCAGCAGCTCGACAGGGTTTGAAAAACTGTTTTTT,CASSSTGFEKLFF
few,TRBV6-5,TRBJ1-2,NA,TGTGCCAGCATTCCTCGGGCAGCTAACTATGGCTACACCTTC,CASIPRAANYGYTF
few,TRBV5-1,TRBJ1-1,NA,TGCGCCAGTAGGCAGGCGGAGGGAAACACTGAAGCTTTCTTT,CASRQAEGNTEAFF
many,TRBV7-2,TRBJ1-5,NA,TGTGCCAGCAGCTTTGGGGTCAATAGCAATCAGCCCCAGCATTTT,CASSFGVNSNQPQHF
NA,TRBV20-1,TRBJ2-1,NA,TGCAGTGTCAGGGGGGGCCCCACGGGCTCCTACAATGAGCAGTTCTTC,CSVRGGPTGSYNEQFF
many,TRBV7-9,TRBJ2-5,TRBD2,TGTGCCAGCAGCTATACCAATTGGATTAGCGGGGGGGTCCAAGAGACCCAGTACTTC,CASSYTNWISGGVQETQYF
NA,TRBV11-1,TRBJ1-6,NA,TGTGCCAGCAGCTTGGCCCTCCATGGGGAAAATTCACCCCTCCACTTT,CASSLALHGENSPLHF
NA,TRBV7-2,TRBJ2-5,NA,TGTGCCAGCAGCTTAGTTAAGGGGGAGACCCAGTACTTC,CASSLVKGETQYF
NA,TRBV7-2,TRBJ2-5,NA,TGTGCCAGCAGCCTACGGGCGGGAGGAGGAGGGGGCCTCCAAGAGACCCAGTACTTC,CASSLRAGGGGGLQETQYF
few,TRBV2,TRBJ1-1,NA,TGTGCCAGCAGTGTGAGGACCGAAAACACTGAAGCTTTCTTT,CASSVRTENTEAFF
many,TRBV11-2,TRBJ1-6,TRBD1,TGTGCCAGCAGCTTAGACAGGGGGCGGTATAATTCACCCCTCCACTTT,CASSLDRGRYNSPLHF
many,TRBV6-1,TRBJ1-1,NA,TGTGCCAGCAGTGAATCTAGATCCGAAGCTTTCTTT,CASSESRSEAFF
few,TRBV11-2,TRBJ2-7,TRBD1,TGTGCCAGCAGCTTAGGCGGGACAGGAATCGGTCACTACGAGCAGTACTTC,CASSLGGTGIGHYEQYF
many,TRBV20-1,TRBJ2-1,TRBD2,TGCAGTGCTACATGGACTAGCGGGGGGGTTTCCTACAATGAGCAGTTCTTC,CSATWTSGGVSYNEQFF
many,TRBV28,TRBJ2-7,NA,TGTGCCAGCACCCCGGCAGGGGACCGCGAGCAGTACTTC,CASTPAGDREQYF
many,TRBV6-2/TRBV6-3,TRBJ2-1,TRBD2,TGTGCCAGCAGTTACTCCCTTAGCGGGGGGGGACCAAGCTCCTACAATGAGCAGTTCTTC,CASSYSLSGGGPSSYNEQFF
many,TRBV7-2,TRBJ2-4,TRBD1,TGTGCCAGCAGCCTACACGGGACAGGGAACAAAAACATTCAGTACTTC,CASSLHGTGNKNIQYF
many,TRBV12-3/TRBV12-4,TRBJ2-6,NA,TGTGCCAGCATTCGTAACTCTGGGGCCAACGTCCTGACTTTC,CASIRNSGANVLTF
few,TRBV6-2/TRBV6-3,TRBJ2-4,TRBD1,TGTGCCAGCGGTTACCGCCTTAGGACAGGTCGTGGGAACATTCAGTACTTC,CASGYRLRTGRGNIQYF
many,TRBV12-3/TRBV12-4,TRBJ1-4,TRBD1,TGTGCCAGCAGTCCAGTCCCGGGACAGGGATTGGGGGAAAAACTGTTTTTT,CASSPVPGQGLGEKLFF
NA,TRBV20-1,TRBJ2-5,TRBD1,TGCAGTGCGACCCAGGGGGCGCAGGGGACCCAGTACTTC,CSATQGAQGTQYF
NA,TRBV15,TRBJ2-5,TRBD2,TGTGCCACCAGCACACCCGGGACTAGCGGCTTACAAGAGACCCAGTACTTC,CATSTPGTSGLQETQYF
many,TRBV12-5,TRBJ2-1,NA,TGTGCTAGTGGTTTGAGGTTGGGGTCCTACAATGAGCAGTTCTTC,CASGLRLGSYNEQFF
NA,TRBV24-1,TRBJ2-5,NA,TGTGCCACCAGTGAGGCCTCGCCCCGGGAGACCCAGTACTTC,CATSEASPRETQYF
NA,TRBV18,TRBJ1-3,TRBD1,TGTGCCAGCTCAGGAAACAGGGGCTCTGGAAACACCATATATTTT,CASSGNRGSGNTIYF
few,TRBV20-1,TRBJ2-3,NA,TGCAGTGCCACGCCTCTTAGCGCGGGGGCGCCAGATACGCAGTATTTT,CSATPLSAGAPDTQYF